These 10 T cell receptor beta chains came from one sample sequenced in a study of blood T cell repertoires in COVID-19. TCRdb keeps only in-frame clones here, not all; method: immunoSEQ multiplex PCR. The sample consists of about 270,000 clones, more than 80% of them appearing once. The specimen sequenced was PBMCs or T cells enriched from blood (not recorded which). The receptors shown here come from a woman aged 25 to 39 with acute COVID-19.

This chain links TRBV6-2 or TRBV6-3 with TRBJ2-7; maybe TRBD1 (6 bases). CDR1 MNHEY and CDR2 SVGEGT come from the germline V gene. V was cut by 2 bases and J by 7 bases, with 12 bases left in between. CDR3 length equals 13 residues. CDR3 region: CASSYPGTPEQYF. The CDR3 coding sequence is TGTGCCAGCAGTTACCCCGGGACACCGGAGCAGTACTTC.

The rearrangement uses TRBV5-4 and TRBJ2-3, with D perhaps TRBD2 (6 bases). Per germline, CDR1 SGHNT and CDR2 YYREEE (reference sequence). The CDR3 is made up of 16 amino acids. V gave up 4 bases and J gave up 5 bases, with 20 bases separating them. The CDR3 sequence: CASSPHTGLAKDTQYF. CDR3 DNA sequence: TGTGCCAGCAGCCCACATACGGGGCTAGCGAAAGATACGCAGTATTTT. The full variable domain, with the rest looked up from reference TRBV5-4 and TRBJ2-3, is ETGVTQSPTHLIKTRGQQVTLRCSSQSGHNTVSWYQQALGQGPQFIFQYYREEENGRGNFPPRFSGLQFPNYSSELNVNALELDDSALYLCASSPHTGLAKDTQYFGPGTRLTVL.

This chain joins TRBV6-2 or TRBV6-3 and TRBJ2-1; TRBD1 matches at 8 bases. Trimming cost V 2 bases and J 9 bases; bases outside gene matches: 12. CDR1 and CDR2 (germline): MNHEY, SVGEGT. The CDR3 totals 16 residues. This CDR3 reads CASSYRPGTGEGEQFF. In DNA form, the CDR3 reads TGTGCCAGCAGTTACCGCCCAGGGACAGGAGAGGGTGAGCAGTTCTTC.

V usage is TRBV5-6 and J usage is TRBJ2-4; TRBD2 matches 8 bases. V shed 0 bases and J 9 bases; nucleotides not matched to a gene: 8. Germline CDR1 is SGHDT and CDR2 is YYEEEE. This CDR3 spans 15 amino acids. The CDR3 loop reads CASSLVRAGDGIQYF. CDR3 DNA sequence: TGTGCCAGCAGCTTGGTCCGAGCGGGAGATGGCATTCAGTACTTC.

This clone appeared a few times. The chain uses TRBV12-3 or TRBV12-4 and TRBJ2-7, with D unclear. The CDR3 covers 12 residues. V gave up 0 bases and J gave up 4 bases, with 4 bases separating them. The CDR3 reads CASSLAHYEQYF. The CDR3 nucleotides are TGTGCCAGCAGTTTAGCCCATTACGAGCAGTACTTC.

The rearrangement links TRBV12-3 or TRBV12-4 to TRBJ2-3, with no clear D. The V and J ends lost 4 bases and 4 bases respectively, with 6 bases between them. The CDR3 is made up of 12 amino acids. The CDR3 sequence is CASSSSPDTQYF. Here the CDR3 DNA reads TGTGCCAGCAGTTCCTCTCCAGATACGCAGTATTTT.

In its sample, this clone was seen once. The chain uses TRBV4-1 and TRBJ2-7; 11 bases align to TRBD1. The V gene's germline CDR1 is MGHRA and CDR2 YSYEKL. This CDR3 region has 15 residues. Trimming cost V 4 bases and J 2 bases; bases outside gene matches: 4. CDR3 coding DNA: TGCGCCAGCAGCCTATCGGGACAGGGGGCCTACGAGCAGTACTTC. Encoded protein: CASSLSGQGAYEQYF.

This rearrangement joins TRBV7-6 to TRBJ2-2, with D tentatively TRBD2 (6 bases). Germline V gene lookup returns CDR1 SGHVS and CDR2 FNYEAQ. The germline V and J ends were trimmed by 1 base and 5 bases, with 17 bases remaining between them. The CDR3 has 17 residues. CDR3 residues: CASSLGFQEGRTGELFF. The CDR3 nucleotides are TGTGCCAGCAGCTTAGGGTTCCAGGAGGGCCGGACCGGGGAGCTGTTTTTT.

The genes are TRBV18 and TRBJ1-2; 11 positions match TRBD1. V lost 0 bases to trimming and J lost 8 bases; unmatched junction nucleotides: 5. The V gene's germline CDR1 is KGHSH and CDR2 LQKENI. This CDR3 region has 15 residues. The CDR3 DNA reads TGTGCCAGCTCACCACCGACGGGACAGGGGGACGGCTACACCTTC. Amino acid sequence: CASSPPTGQGDGYTF.

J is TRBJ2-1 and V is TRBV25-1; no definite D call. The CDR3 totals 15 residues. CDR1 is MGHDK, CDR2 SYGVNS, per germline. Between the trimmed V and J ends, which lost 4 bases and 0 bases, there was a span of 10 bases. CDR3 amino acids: CASSAPGGSYNEQFF. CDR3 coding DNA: TGTGCCAGCAGTGCCCCAGGTGGCTCCTACAATGAGCAGTTCTTC.